This T cell receptor (beta chain) was found in a study of Graves' ophthalmopathy and Graves' hyperthyroidism. Study-level findings and limits: Blood samples also showed most expanded thyroid clonotypes exceeding 0.001 frequency.

Investigators amplified TCR beta CDR3 regions from RNA transcripts. First-round RT-PCR with HTBI primers preceded a second-round multiplex PCR. TCRdb re-derived calls from the multiplex PCR reads in MiXCR, one entry per CDR3 protein. This repertoire shows 350,000 to 400,000 distinct CDR3 sequences, 15% to 20% found once; its top ten account for roughly 1.6%. The CDR3 covers 13 residues. The V and J ends lost 5 bases and 6 bases respectively, with 14 bases between them. The germline V gene has CDR1 SGHVS and CDR2 FNYEAQ. This clonotype was picked up many times. What it recognizes is unknown. The TCR was taken from a woman between 18 and 29 years old with Graves' ophthalmopathy. Sample: peripheral blood. This chain connects TRBV7-6 to TRBJ2-7; D assignment may be TRBD1 or TRBD2 (5 bases each). The CDR3 reads CASSAGTAGEQYF. Here the CDR3 DNA reads TGTGCCAGCAGCGCAGGGACCGCGGGCGAGCAGTACTTC.